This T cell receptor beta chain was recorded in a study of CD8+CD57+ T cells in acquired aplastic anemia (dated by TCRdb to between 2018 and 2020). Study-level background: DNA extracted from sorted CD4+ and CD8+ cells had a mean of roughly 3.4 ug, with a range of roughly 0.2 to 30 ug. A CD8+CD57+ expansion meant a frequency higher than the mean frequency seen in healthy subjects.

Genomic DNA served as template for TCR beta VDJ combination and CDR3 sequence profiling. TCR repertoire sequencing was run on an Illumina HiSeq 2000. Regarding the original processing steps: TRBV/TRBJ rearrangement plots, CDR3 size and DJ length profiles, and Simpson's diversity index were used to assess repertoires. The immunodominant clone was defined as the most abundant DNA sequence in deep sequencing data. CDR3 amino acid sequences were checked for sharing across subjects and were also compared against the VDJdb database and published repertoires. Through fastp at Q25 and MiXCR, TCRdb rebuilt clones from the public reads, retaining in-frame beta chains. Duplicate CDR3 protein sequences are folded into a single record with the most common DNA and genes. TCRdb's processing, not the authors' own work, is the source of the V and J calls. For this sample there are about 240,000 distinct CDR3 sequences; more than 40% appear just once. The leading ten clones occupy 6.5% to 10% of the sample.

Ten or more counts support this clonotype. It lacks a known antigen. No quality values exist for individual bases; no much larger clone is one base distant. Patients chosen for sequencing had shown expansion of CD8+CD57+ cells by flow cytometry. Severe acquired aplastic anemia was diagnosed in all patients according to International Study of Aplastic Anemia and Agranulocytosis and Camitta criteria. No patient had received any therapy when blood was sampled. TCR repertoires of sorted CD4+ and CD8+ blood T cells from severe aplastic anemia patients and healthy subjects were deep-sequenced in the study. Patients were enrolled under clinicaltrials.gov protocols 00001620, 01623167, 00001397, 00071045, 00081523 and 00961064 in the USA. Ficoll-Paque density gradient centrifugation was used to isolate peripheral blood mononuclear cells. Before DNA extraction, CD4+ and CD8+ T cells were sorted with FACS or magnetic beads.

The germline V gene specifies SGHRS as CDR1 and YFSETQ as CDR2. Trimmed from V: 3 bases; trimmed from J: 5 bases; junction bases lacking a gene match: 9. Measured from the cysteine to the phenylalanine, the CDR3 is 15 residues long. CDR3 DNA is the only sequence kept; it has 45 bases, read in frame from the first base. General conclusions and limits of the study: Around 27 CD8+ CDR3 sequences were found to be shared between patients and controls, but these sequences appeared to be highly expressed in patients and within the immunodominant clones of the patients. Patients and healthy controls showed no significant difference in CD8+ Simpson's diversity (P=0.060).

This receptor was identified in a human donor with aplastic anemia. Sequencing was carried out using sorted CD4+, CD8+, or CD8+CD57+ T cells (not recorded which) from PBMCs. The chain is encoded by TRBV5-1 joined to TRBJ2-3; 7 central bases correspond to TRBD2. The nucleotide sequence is TGCGCCAGCAGCTGGTGGGGGAGGGCCATAGATACGCAGTATTTT. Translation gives CASSWWGRAIDTQYF. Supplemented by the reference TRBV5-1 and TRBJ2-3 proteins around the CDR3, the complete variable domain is KAGVTQTPRYLIKTRGQQVTLSCSPISGHRSVSWYQQTPGQGLQFLFEYFSETQRNKGNFPGRFSGRQFSNSRSEMNVSTLELGDSALYLCASSWWGRAIDTQYFGPGTRLTVL.